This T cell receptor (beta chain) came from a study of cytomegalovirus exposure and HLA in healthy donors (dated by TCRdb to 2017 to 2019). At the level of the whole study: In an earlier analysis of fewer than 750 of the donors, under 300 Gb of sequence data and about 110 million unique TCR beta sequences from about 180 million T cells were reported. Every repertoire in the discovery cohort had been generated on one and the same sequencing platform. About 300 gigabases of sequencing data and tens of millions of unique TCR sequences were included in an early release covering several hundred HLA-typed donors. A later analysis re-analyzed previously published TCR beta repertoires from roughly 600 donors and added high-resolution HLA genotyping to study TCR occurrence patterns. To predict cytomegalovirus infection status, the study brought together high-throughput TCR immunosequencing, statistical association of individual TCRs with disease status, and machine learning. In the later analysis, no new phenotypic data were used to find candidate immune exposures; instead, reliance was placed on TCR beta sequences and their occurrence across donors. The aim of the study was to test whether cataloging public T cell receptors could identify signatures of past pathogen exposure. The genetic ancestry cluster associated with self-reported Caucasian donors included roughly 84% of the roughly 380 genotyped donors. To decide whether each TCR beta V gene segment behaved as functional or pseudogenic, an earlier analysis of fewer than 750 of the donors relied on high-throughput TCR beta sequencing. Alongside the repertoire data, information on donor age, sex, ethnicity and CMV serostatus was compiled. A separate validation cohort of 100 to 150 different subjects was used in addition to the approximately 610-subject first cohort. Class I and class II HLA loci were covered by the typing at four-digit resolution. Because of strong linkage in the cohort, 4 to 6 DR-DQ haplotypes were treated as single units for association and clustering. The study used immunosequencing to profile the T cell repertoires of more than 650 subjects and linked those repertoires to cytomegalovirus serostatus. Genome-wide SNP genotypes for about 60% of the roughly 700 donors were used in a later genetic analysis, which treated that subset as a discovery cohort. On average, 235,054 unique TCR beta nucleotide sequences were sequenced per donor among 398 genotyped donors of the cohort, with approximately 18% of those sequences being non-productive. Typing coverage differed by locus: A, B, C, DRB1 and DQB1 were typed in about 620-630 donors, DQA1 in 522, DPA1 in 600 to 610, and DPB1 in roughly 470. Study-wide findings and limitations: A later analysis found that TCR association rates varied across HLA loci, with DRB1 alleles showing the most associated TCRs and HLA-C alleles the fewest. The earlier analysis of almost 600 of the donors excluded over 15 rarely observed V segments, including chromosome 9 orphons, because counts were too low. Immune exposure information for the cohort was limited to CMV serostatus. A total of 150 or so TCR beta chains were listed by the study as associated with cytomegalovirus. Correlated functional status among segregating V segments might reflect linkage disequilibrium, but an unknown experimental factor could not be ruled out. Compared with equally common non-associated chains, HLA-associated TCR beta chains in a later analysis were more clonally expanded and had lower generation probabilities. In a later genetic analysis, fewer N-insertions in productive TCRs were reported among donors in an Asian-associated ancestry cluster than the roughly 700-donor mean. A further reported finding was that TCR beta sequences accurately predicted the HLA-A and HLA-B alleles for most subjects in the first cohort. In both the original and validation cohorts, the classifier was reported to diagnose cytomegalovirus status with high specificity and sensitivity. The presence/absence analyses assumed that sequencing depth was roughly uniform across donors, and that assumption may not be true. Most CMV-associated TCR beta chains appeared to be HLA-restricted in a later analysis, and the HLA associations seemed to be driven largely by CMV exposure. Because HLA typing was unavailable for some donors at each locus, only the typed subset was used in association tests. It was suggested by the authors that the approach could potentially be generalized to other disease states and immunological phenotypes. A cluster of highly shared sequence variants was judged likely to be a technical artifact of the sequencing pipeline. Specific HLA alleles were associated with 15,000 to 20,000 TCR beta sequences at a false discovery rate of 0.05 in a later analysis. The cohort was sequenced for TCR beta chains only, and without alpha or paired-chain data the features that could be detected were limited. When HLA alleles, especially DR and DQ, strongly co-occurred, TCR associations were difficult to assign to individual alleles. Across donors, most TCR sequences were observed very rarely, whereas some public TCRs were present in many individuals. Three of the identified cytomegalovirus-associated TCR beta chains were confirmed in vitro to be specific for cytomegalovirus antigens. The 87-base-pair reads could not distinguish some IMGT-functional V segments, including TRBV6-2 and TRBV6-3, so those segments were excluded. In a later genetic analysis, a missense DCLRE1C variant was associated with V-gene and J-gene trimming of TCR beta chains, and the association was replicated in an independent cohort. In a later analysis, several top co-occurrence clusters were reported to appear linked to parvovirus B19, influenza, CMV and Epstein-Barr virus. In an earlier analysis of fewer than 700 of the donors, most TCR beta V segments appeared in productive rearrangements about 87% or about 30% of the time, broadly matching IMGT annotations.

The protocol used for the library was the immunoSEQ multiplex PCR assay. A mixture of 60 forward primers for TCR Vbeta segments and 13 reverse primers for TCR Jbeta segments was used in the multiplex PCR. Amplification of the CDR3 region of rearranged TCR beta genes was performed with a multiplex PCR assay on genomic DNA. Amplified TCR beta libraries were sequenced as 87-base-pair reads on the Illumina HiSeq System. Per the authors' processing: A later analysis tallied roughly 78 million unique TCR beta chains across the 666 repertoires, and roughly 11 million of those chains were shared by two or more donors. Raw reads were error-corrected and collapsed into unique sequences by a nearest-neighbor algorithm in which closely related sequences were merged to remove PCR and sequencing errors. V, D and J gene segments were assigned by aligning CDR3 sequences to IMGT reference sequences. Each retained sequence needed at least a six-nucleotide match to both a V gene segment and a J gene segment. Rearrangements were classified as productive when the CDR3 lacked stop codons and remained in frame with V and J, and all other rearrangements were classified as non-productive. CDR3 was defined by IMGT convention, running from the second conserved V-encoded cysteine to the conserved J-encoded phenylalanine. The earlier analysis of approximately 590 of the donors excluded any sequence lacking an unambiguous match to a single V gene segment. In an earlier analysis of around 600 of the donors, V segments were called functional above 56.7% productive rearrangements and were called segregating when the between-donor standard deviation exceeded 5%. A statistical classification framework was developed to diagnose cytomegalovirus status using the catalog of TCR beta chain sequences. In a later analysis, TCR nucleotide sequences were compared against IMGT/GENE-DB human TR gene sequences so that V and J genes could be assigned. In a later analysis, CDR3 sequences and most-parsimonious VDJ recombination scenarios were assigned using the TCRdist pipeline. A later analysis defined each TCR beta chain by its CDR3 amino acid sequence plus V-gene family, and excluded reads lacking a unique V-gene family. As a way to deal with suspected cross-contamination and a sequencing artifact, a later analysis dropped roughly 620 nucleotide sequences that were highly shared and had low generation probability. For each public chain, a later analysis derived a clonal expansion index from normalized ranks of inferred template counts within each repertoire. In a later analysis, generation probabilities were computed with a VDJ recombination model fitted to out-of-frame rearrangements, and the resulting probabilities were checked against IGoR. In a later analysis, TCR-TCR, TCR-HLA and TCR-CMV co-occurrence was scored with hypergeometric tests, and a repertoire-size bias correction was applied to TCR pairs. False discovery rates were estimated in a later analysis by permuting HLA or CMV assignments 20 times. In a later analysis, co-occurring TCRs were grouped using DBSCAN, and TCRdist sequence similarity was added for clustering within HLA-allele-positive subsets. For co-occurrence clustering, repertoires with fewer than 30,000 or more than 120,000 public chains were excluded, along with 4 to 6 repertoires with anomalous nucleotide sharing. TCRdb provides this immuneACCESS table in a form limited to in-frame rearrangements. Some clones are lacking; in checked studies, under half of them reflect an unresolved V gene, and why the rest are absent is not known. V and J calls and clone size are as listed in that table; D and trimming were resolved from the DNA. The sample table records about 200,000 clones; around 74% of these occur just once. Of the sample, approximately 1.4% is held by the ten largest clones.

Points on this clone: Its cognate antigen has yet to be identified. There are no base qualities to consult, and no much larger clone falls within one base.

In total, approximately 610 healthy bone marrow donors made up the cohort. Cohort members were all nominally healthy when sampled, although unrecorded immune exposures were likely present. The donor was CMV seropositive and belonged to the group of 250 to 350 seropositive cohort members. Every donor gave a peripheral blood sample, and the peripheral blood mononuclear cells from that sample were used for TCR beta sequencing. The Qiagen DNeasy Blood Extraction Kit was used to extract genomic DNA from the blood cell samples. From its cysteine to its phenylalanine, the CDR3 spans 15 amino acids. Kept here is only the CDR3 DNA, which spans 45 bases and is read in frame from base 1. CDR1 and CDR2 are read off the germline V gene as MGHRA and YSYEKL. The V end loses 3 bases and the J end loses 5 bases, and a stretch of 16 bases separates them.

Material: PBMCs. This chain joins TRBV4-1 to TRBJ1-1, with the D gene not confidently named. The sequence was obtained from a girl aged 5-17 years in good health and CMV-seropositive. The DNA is TGCGCCAGCAGCCAGGGTCCCACCCGAGGGACTGAAGCTTTCTTT. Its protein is CASSQGPTRGTEAFF.